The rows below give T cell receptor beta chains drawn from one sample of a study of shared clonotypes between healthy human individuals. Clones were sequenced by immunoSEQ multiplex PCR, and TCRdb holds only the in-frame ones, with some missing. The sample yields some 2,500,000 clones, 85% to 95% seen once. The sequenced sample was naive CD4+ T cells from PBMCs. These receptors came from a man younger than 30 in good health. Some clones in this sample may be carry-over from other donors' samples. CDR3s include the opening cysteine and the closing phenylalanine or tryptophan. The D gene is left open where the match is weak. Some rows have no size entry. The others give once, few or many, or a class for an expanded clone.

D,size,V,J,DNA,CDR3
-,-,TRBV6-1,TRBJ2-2,TGTGCCAGCTCACAAAGGGGGGGATCCACCGGGGAGCTGTTTTTT,CASSQRGGSTGELFF
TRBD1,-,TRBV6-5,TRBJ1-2,TGTGCCAGCAGCAGAGGGACAGGGGGCGGCGGCTACACCTTC,CASSRGTGGGGYTF
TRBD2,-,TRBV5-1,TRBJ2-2,TGCGCCAGCGTCCCGGTTGCGGGAGAACCCGGGGAGCTGTTTTTT,CASVPVAGEPGELFF
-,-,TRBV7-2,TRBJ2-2,TGTGCCAGCAGCTTAAAGGTTGCGCTGTTTTTT,CASSLKVALFF
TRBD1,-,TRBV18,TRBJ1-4,TGTGCCACGTCGGACAGGGGGCATCGGGCAGCTAATGAAAAACTGTTTTTT,CATSDRGHRAANEKLFF
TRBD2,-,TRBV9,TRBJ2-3,TGTGCCAGCAGCCCCGGGACTAGCTTTTACACAGATACGCAGTATTTT,CASSPGTSFYTDTQYF
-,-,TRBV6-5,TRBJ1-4,TGTGCCAGCAGTAGACAGCATGCAACTAATGAAAAACTGTTTTTT,CASSRQHATNEKLFF
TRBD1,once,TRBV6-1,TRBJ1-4,TGTGCCAGCACCCTGGACAGGGGTAGAAGGCTGTTTTTT,CASTLDRGRRLFF
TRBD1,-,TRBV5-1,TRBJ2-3,TGCGCCAGCTGCACCCTACCGGGACAGGGGGTTCTAGGTTGCACAGATACGCAGTATTTT,CASCTLPGQGVLGCTDTQYF
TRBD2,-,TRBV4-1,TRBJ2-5,TGCGCCAGCAGCCCAATAGCGGGAACCCAAGAGACCCAGTACTTC,CASSPIAGTQETQYF
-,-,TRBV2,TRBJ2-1,TGTGCCAGCAGTGAAGGGGGTCTACCCGAGCAGTTCTTC,CASSEGGLPEQFF
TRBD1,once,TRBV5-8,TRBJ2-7,TGTGCCAGCAGAGGCCAGGGGGCGACCTACGAGCAGTACTTC,CASRGQGATYEQYF
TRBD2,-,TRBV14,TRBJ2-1,TGTGCCAGCAGCCAGAACGGGAGGGTGCAGTTCTTC,CASSQNGRVQFF
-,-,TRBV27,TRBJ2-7,TGTGCCAGCAGTTTTGTCTCTCTAAATAGGGGCCTCGAGCAGTACTTC,CASSFVSLNRGLEQYF
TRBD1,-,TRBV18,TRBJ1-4,TGTGCCAGCTCACAAATCAGACAGGGAGCCGAGGAGGGAAAACTGTTTTTT,CASSQIRQGAEEGKLFF
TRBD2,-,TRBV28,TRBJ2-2,TGTGCCACCAGCCTGGTAGCGGGAGTTTTAGCGGGCACCGGGGAGCTGTTTTTT,CATSLVAGVLAGTGELFF
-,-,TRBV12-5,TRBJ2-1,TGTGCTAGTGGTTTGGACAGGGCAGAGTTCTTC,CASGLDRAEFF
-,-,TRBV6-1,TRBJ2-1,TGTGCCAGTAGCTGGAGCTCCTACAATGAGCAGTTCTTC,CASSWSSYNEQFF
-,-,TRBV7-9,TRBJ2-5,TGTGCCAGCAGCCGTGGGGCAGGAACACTAGCTTCCGAGACCCAGTACTTC,CASSRGAGTLASETQYF
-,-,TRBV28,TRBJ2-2,TGTGCCAGCAGAAGGAGGGCCGGGGAGCTGTTTTTT,CASRRRAGELFF
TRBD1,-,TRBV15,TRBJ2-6,TGTGCCACCAGCAGAGATCAGACAGGGAGTATGGGGGCCAACGTCCTGACTTTC,CATSRDQTGSMGANVLTF
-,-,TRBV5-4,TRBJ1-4,TGTGCCAGCAGCCAAAGGGGTTTGAGGAGTGAAAAACTGTTTTTT,CASSQRGLRSEKLFF
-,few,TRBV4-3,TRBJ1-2,TGCGCCAGCAGCCAAGGACAGGCCAACTATGGCTACACCTTC,CASSQGQANYGYTF
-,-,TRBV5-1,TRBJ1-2,TGCGCCAGCAGCCTCGAATTAGGAGTTGGCTACACCTTC,CASSLELGVGYTF
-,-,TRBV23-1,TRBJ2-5,TGCGCCAGCAGCCTCCACGGGCTAAAGACCCAGTACTTC,CASSLHGLKTQYF
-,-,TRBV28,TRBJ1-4,TGTGCCAGCAGTTTGACAGACCACCCGACTAATGAAAAACTGTTTTTT,CASSLTDHPTNEKLFF
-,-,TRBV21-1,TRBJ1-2,TGTGCCAGCAGCAAAGGGGGGACACCTTACACCCATGGCTACACCTTC,CASSKGGTPYTHGYTF
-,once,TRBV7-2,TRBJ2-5,TGTGCCAGCAGCTTCGGGGGAGTGGGTCCAGAGACCCAGTACTTC,CASSFGGVGPETQYF
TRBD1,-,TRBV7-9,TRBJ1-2,TGTGCCAGCAGCCTCGGCACAGGGGACTTTGGCTACACCTTC,CASSLGTGDFGYTF
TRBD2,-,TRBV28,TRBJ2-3,TGTGCCAGCATCCCTTGGGAGCGGGACACAGATACGCAGTATTTT,CASIPWERDTDTQYF
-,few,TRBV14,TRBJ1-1,TGTGCCAGCACCCCTACACTTAACACTGAAGCTTTCTTT,CASTPTLNTEAFF
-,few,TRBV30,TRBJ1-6,TGTGCCTGGATGAGGGGCTCCTATAATTCACCCCTCCACTTT,CAWMRGSYNSPLHF
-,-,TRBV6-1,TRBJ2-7,TGTGCCAGCAGTGAAGGGGGGTTGCGGCTCTACGAGCAGTACTTC,CASSEGGLRLYEQYF
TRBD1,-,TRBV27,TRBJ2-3,TGTGCCAGCAGGGGACAGAACACAGATACGCAGTATTTT,CASRGQNTDTQYF
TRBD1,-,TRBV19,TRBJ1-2,TGTGCCAGTAGAAAACCGGGACAGATGAATGGCTACACCTTC,CASRKPGQMNGYTF
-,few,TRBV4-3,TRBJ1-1,TGCGCCAGCAGCCAAGATCTGGGCAGTCGGAACACTGAAGCTTTCTTT,CASSQDLGSRNTEAFF
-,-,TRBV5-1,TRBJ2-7,TGCGCCAGCAGCTTGGCCGTCGGGACTCTTCTCTCCTACGAGCAGTACTTC,CASSLAVGTLLSYEQYF
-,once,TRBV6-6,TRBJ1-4,TGTGCCAGCCTCAGATCATTGAATGAAAAACTGTTTTTT,CASLRSLNEKLFF
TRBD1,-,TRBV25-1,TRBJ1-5,TGTGCCAGCAGTGGACAGGGTGGCAATCAGCCCCAGCATTTT,CASSGQGGNQPQHF
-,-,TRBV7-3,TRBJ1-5,TGTGCCAGCAGCTTAAATGCGGATCAGCCCCAGCATTTT,CASSLNADQPQHF